This TCR beta chain was recorded in a study of cytomegalovirus exposure and HLA in healthy donors. This CDR3 has 14 residues. The V and J ends lost 5 bases and 12 bases respectively, with 17 bases between them. Germline V gene lookup returns CDR1 MNHEY and CDR2 SVGAGI. For this clone: Its target is not known.

PCR involved 60 Vbeta and 13 Jbeta primers. Authors' methods: The authors later counted some 76 million unique TCR beta chains, roughly 11 million of them shared. Some clones are missing from TCRdb's copy, which holds only in-frame ones; the method was immunoSEQ multiplex PCR. V and J calls and clone size come straight from that table; D and trimming were deduced from the DNA. The table lists about 120,000 clones, over 65% of them singletons. Notes on the study in general: A later analysis reportedly found that, within productive TCRs, an Asian-associated ancestry cluster had fewer N-insertions than the mean observed across the approximately 700 donors.

What was sequenced was PBMCs. The TCR was taken from a middle-aged woman in good health and CMV-seropositive. The chain employs TRBV6-5 and TRBJ1-6; D is unresolved. This CDR3 reads CASSAQPRVGPLHF. DNA for the CDR3: TGTGCCAGCAGTGCACAACCCCGGGTCGGACCCCTCCACTTT.